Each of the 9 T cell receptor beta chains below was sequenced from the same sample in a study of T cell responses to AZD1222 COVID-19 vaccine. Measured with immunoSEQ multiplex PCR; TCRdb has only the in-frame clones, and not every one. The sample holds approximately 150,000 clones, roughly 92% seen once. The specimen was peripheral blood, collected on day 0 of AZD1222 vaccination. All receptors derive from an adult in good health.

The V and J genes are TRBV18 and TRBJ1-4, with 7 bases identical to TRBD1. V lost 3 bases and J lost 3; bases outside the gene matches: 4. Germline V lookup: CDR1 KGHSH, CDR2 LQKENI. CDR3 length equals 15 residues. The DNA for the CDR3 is TGTGCCAGCTCACCGGTACAGGGGCCTAATGAAAAACTGTTTTTT. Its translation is CASSPVQGPNEKLFF.

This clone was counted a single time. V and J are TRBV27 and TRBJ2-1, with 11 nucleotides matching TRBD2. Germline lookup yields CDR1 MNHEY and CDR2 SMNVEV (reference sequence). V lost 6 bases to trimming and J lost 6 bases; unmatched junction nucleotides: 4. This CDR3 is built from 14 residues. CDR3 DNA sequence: TGTGCCAGCAGCTTAGCGGGAGGGCTCAATGAGCAGTTCTTC. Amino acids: CASSLAGGLNEQFF.

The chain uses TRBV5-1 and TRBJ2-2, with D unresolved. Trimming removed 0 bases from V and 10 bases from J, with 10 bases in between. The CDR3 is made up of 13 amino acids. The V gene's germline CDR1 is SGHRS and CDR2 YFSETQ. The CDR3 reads CASSLDRSEELFF. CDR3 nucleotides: TGCGCCAGCAGCTTGGATAGGTCAGAGGAGCTGTTTTTT.

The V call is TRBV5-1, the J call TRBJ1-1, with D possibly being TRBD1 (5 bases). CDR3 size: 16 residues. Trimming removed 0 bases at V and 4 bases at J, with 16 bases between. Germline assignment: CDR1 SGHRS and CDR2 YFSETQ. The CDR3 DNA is TGCGCCAGCAGCTTGGAGGCAGGGAAGGGGATCACTGAAGCTTTCTTT. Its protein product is CASSLEAGKGITEAFF. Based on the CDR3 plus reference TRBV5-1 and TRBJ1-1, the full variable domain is KAGVTQTPRYLIKTRGQQVTLSCSPISGHRSVSWYQQTPGQGLQFLFEYFSETQRNKGNFPGRFSGRQFSNSRSEMNVSTLELGDSALYLCASSLEAGKGITEAFFGQGTRLTVV.

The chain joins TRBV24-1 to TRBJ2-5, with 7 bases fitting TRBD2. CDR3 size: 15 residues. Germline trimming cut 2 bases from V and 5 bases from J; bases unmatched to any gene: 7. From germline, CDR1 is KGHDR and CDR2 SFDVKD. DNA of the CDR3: TGTGCCACCAGTGATTCAACGGGGGGAGGGGAGACCCAGTACTTC. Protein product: CATSDSTGGGETQYF.

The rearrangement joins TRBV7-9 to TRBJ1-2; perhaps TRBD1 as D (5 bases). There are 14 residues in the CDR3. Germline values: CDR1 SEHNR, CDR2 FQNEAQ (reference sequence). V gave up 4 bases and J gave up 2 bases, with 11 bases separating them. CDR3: CASSSGGANYGYTF. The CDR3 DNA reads TGTGCCAGCAGCTCCGGCGGGGCGAACTATGGCTACACCTTC.

The DNA of the CDR3 is TGTGCCAGCAGTTTGCCGGGACAGGGGACCTACGAGCAGTACTTC. Amino acid sequence: CASSLPGQGTYEQYF. V usage is TRBV28 and J usage is TRBJ2-7, with TRBD1 matching over 10 bases. CDR3 size: 15 residues. In germline, CDR1 is MDHEN, CDR2 SYDVKM. Trimming took 3 bases from V and 2 from J; bases not matched to a gene: 4.

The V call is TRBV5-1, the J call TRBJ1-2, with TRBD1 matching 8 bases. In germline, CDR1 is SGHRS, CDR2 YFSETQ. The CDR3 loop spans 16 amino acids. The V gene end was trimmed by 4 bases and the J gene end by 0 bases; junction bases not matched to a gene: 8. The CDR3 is CASSLIGQGTNYGYTF. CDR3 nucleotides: TGCGCCAGCAGCCTTATCGGACAGGGAACTAACTATGGCTACACCTTC.

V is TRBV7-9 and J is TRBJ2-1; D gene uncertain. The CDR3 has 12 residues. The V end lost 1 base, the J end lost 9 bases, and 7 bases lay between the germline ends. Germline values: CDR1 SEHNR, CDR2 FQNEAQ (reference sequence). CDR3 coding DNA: TGTGCCAGCAGCTTAGTAATGGGTGAGCAGTTCTTC. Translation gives CASSLVMGEQFF.